This T cell receptor beta chain came from a study of shared clonotypes between healthy human individuals. Study-wide background: Per-donor plates numbered three CD4 naive, three CD4 memory, two CD8 naive and one CD8 memory. Notes on the study in general: Memory subsets generally showed smaller estimated richness than naive subsets did.

Comments on this clone: Its matching antigen is unknown.

The CDR3 is 14 amino acids. Germline V gene sequence: CDR1 SGHVS, CDR2 FNYEAQ. The V gene lost 4 bases and the J gene lost 0 bases, with 9 bases spanning the gap. The table came from immunoSEQ multiplex PCR; TCRdb's copy has only in-frame clones and leaves some out. Here the sample spans over 1.4 million clones, around 95% being singletons. The material sequenced was naive CD4+ T cells sorted from blood. Subset reported: CD45RA+ positively selected. The sequence was collected from a man aged 30 to 39 in good health. This chain uses TRBV7-6 with TRBJ2-5, with D hard to call. CDR3 in amino acids: CASSSRPYQETQYF. The CDR3 nucleotides read TGTGCCAGCAGCTCCCGACCGTACCAAGAGACCCAGTACTTC.